Listed below are T cell receptor beta chains from one sample, sequenced in a study of T cells in Graves' hyperthyroidism and ophthalmopathy. TCRdb itself ran the multiplex PCR reads through MiXCR, one entry per CDR3 protein. This table has 300,000 to 450,000 distinct CDR3 sequences, 20% to 25% appearing once. Sequencing used blood. The receptors come from a man in his fifties or sixties with Graves' hyperthyroidism. The CDR3 runs from the conserved cysteine through the conserved F or W. D genes are given only for firm matches. Only part of the rows carry a size: once, few, many, or a class if the clone is expanded.

v_call	clone_size	j_call	d_call	cdr3_nt	cdr3_aa
TRBV20-1	-	TRBJ1-2	-	TGCAGTGCCTCCGGTGCGGGTTTTTCTGGCTACACCTTC	CSASGAGFSGYTF
TRBV6-1	many	TRBJ2-2	-	TGTGCCAGCAGCTCCACGTCCGGGACCGGGGAGCTGTTTTTT	CASSSTSGTGELFF
TRBV29-1	-	TRBJ2-1	-	TGCAGCGTCGGGGGCCACGACTACAATGAGCAGTTCTTC	CSVGGHDYNEQFF
TRBV20-1	many	TRBJ2-1	-	TGCAGTGCTAGCGGCCTACCTCCGGACAATGAGCAGTTCTTC	CSASGLPPDNEQFF
TRBV28	many	TRBJ2-7	-	TGTGCCAGCAGTTTCGCCCTGGGCGAGCAGTACTTC	CASSFALGEQYF
TRBV29-1	-	TRBJ2-1	-	TGCAGCGCCAGATTAGTTCGGAATGAGCAGTTCTTC	CSARLVRNEQFF
TRBV9	many	TRBJ2-5	-	TGTGCCAGCAGCGGCTCGGCGGTCCAAGAGACCCAGTACTTC	CASSGSAVQETQYF
TRBV28	-	TRBJ2-6	TRBD2	TGTGCCAGCAGTTTTCCTAGCGGCGGTGGGGCCAACGTCCTGACTTTC	CASSFPSGGGANVLTF
TRBV19	-	TRBJ2-5	TRBD2	TGTGCCAGTAGTATCCAGACTAGCGGGGCGGGAGAGACCCAGTACTTC	CASSIQTSGAGETQYF
TRBV20-1	-	TRBJ2-5	TRBD2	TGCAGTGCCGCTGGGACTAGCGGTTACCAAGAGACCCAGTACTTC	CSAAGTSGYQETQYF
TRBV5-1	-	TRBJ2-1	-	TGCGCCAGCAGCCCTACAGGTCCTGAGCAGTTCTTC	CASSPTGPEQFF
TRBV11-1	-	TRBJ2-1	-	TGTGCCAGCAGCTCGCCTTCCGGGCGAACCCGCAATGAGCAGTTCTTC	CASSSPSGRTRNEQFF
TRBV2	-	TRBJ1-5	-	TGTGCCAGCAGAGACCAGGGTAATCAGCCCCAGCATTTT	CASRDQGNQPQHF
TRBV5-5	many	TRBJ2-2	-	TGTGCCAGCAGCTTGATGGGGACCGGGGAGCTGTTTTTT	CASSLMGTGELFF
TRBV7-9	few	TRBJ2-6	-	TGTGCCAGCAGCTTAGACTTTGGGGCCAACGTCCTGACTTTC	CASSLDFGANVLTF
TRBV24-1	few	TRBJ2-3	TRBD2	TGTGCCACCAGTGCCCCGGGACAGGCACCGGGACTAGCGGTTCATAGGAGCCCCACAGATACGCAGTATTTT	CATSAPGQAPGLAVHRSPTDTQYF
TRBV3-1	many	TRBJ2-1	TRBD1	TGTGCCAGCGTCCCCGTAGGGGGCGGTGAGCAGTTCTTC	CASVPVGGGEQFF
TRBV29-1	-	TRBJ2-1	TRBD2	TGCAGCGTCCCCCGGGCTAGCGGATCCGTAGGGGAGCAGTTCTTC	CSVPRASGSVGEQFF
TRBV7-6	few	TRBJ2-7	TRBD2	TGTGCCAGCAGCCCCGGACTAGCGGACGAGCAGTACTTC	CASSPGLADEQYF
TRBV11-2	-	TRBJ2-5	-	TGTGCCAGCAGCTTGGGTCTAGCGCCCGGACTCCAAGAGACCCAGTACTTC	CASSLGLAPGLQETQYF